This entry is about one T cell receptor beta chain. This clonotype was counted at least ten times. Its specific antigen is unknown. No base quality values were provided; no much bigger clone lies one nucleotide off. Per the germline V gene, SQVTM is the CDR1 and ANQGSEA is the CDR2. V and J are truncated by 5 bases and 7 bases respectively, leaving an intervening sequence of 17 bases. The CDR3 goes from the cysteine to the phenylalanine over 14 residues. Left in the record is the CDR3 DNA by itself, 42 bases read in frame from the first base. Sequencing took place on an Illumina HiSeq 2500. Quantitative 5'-RACE with molecular barcodes was the method used to prepare the TCR beta libraries. Per the authors' processing: To identify disease-linked TCR variants, a new computational method was used, one built on a probabilistic model of VDJ rearrangement. In-frame beta chains were kept once TCRdb had trimmed the public reads at Q25 with fastp and called clones with MiXCR. A single entry per CDR3 protein holds the most common genes and DNA from its merged rows. These V and J calls rely on TCRdb rather than the paper's analysis. This sample holds 800,000 to 900,000 distinct CDR3 sequences; 10% to 15% were observed only once. The ten largest clonotypes hold approximately 0.5% of the sample.

The record originates from a study of CD8 T cells in ankylosing spondylitis (dated by TCRdb to 2015 to 2018). As for the study more broadly: The study set out to find disease-linked TCR variants by profiling T cell receptor beta repertoires in ankylosing spondylitis patients and healthy donors. The full study cohort comprised about 25 ankylosing spondylitis patients and roughly 100 healthy donors. Peripheral blood was sampled, and synovial fluid was also collected from ankylosing spondylitis patients. What the research found in general, with its limitations: Significant enrichment of the disease-linked clones was reported in matched synovial fluid samples from ankylosing spondylitis patients. The disease-linked clones had a CD8+ phenotype and were found at relatively low frequencies in peripheral blood. Some TCR beta motif variants had previously been reported in synovial fluid and blood of reactive arthritis patients, which suggested common disease-initiation mechanisms. A TCR beta motif made up of fewer than 10 highly homologous amino acid variants appeared to be characteristic of blood from ankylosing spondylitis patients.

The rearranged segments are TRBV29-1 and TRBJ2-2; no D gene can be assigned with confidence. Sequencing used blood, either unsorted or a sorted T cell fraction (not recorded which). The TCR sequence derives from a male donor with ankylosing spondylitis. The CDR3 region: CSVPGHAVLGELFF. The DNA sequence is TGCAGCGTTCCGGGCCATGCCGTCCTCGGGGAGCTGTTTTTT.